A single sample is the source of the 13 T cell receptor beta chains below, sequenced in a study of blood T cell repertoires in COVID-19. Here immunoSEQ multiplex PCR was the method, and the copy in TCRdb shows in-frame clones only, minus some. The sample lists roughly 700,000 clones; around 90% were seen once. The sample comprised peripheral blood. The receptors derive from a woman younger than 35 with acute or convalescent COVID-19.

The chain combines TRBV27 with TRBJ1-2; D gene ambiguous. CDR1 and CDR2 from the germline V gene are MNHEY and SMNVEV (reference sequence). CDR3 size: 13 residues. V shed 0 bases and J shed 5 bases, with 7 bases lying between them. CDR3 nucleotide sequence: TGTGCCAGCAGTTTATCTGCGGCTTATGGCTACACCTTC. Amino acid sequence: CASSLSAAYGYTF.

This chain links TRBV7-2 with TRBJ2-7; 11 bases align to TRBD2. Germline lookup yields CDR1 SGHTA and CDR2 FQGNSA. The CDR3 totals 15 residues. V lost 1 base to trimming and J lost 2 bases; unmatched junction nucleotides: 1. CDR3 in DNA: TGTGCCAGCAGCTTAGAGGGACTAGCGGCCTACGAGCAGTACTTC. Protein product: CASSLEGLAAYEQYF.

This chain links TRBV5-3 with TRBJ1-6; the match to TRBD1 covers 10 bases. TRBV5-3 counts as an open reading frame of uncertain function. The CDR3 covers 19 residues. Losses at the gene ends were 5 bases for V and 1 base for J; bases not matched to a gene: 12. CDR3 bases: TGTGCCAGAAGTTATGTGGGGACAGGGGTTTGTTCCTATAATTCACCCCTCCACTTT. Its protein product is CARSYVGTGVCSYNSPLHF.

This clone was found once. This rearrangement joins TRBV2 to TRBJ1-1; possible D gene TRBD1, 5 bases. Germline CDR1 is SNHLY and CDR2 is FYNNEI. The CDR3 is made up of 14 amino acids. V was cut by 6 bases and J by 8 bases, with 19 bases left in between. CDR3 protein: CASSRAGTPREAFF. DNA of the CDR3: TGTGCCAGCAGCCGCGCCGGGACTCCTAGGGAAGCTTTCTTT.

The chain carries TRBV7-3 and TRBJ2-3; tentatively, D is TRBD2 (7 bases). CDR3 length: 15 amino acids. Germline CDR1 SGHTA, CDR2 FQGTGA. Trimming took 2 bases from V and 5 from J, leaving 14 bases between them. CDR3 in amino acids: CASSLLGGPQDTQYF. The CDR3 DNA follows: TGTGCCAGCAGCTTACTCGGGGGGCCGCAAGATACGCAGTATTTT.

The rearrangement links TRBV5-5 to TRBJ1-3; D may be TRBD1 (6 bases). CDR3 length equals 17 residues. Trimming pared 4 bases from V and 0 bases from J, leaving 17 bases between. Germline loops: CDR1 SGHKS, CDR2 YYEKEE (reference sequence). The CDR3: CASSPVTGTISGNTIYF. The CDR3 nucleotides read TGTGCCAGCAGCCCGGTTACAGGGACTATCTCTGGAAACACCATATATTTT.

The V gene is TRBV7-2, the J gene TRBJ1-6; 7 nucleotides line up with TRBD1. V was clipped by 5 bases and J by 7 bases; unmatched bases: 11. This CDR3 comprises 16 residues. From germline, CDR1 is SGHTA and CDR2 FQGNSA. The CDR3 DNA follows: TGTGCCAGCAGCCACCTTGGGACAGCGGCCAATTCACCCCTCCACTTT. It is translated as CASSHLGTAANSPLHF.

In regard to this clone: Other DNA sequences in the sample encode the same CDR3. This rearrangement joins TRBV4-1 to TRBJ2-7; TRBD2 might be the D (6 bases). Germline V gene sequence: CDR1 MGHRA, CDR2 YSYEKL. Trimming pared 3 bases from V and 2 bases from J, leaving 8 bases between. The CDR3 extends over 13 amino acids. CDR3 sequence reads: CASSHGTAYEQYF. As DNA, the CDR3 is TGCGCCAGCAGCCATGGGACTGCCTACGAGCAGTACTTC.

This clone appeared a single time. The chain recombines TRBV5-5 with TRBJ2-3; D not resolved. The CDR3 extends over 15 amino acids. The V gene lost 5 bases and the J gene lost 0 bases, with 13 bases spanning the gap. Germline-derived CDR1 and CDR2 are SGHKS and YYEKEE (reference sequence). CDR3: CASSPRWPSTDTQYF. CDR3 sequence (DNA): TGTGCCAGCAGTCCCAGGTGGCCGAGCACAGATACGCAGTATTTT.

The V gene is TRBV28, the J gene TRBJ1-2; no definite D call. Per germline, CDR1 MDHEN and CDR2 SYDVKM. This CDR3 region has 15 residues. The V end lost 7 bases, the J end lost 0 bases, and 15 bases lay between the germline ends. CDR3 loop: CASTGPYGTNYGYTF. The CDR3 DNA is TGTGCCAGCACTGGCCCCTACGGGACTAACTATGGCTACACCTTC.

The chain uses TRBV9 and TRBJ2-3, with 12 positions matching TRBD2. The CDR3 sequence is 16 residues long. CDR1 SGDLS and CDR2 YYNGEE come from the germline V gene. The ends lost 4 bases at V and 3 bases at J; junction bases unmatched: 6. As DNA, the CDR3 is TGTGCCAGCAGCCCCGGACTAGCGGGGACGACAGATACGCAGTATTTT. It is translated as CASSPGLAGTTDTQYF.

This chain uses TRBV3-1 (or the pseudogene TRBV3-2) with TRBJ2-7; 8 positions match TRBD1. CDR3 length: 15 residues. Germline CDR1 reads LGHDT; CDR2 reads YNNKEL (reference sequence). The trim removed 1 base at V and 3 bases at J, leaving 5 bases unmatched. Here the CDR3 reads CASSQVWTGHYEQYF. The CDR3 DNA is TGTGCCAGCAGCCAAGTGTGGACAGGGCACTACGAGCAGTACTTC.

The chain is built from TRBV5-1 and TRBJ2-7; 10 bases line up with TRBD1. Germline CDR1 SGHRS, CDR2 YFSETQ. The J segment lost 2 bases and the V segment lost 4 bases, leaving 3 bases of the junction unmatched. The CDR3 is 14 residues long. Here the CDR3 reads CASSGTGETYEQYF. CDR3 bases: TGCGCCAGCAGCGGGACAGGGGAAACCTACGAGCAGTACTTC.